Listed here are 5 T cell receptor beta chains from one sample, sequenced in a study of CD8+ T cells in alopecia areata. Sequencing relied on a cDNA template that was reverse transcribed from extracted RNA. Clones were sequenced by immunoSEQ multiplex PCR, and TCRdb holds only the in-frame ones, with some missing. The sample includes roughly 260,000 clones, none of them occurring once. A sort of pooled cutaneous lymph node cells used CD4, CD8alpha, NKG2D, NKG2ACE and other stains. Sequencing input: CD4+ T cells sorted from a lymph node. These receptors were taken from a C3H/HeJ mouse with alopecia areata. The strain's MHC haplotype is H2-k.

This clone was detected only a few times. Mouse gene names and germline throughout. The read terminates 4 residues ahead of where the CDR3 ends, so the germline J gene completes it. J is TRBJ2-3 and V is TRBV5; tentative D call: TRBD2 (6 bases). Trimming removed 0 bases at V and 0 bases at J, with 10 bases between. Per germline, CDR1 LGHNA and CDR2 YNLKQL (reference sequence). This CDR3 region has 16 residues. The CDR3 loop is CASSQEAGASAETLYF. Partial CDR3 DNA: TGTGCCAGCAGCCAAGAGGCTGGGGCTAGTGCAGAA.

On this clone itself: The gene symbols are mouse symbols. The read terminates 4 residues before the CDR3 end, so the remaining end is supplied by the germline J gene. Other DNA variants within this sample encode the same CDR3. This chain links TRBV13-1 with TRBJ2-3; 8 bases map to TRBD1. Germline loops: CDR1 NSHNY, CDR2 SYGAGN. The CDR3 runs to 15 residues. The V segment lost 2 bases and the J segment 1 base; nucleotides outside the gene matches: 3. The CDR3 reads CASSEDRGGAETLYF. Partial CDR3 DNA: TGTGCCAGCAGTGAAGACAGGGGTGGTGCAGAA.

This clone has more than one count but fewer than ten. Gene names follow the mouse nomenclature. This CDR3 reads CASSDANWGGADTQYF. CDR3 DNA (partial): TGTGCCAGCAGTGATGCAAACTGGGGGGGCGCTGAC. J is TRBJ2-5 and V is TRBV13-1; TRBD2 agrees at 11 bases. The CDR3 end falls 4 residues outside the read, so it is completed with the germline J gene. From germline, CDR1 is NSHNY and CDR2 SYGAGN. The CDR3 contains 16 residues.

Only a few counts were recorded for this clone. Each gene name is a mouse one. The CDR3 extends 4 residues past the end of the read, so its final part is completed from the germline J gene. The chain uses TRBV5 and TRBJ2-2, with 14 bases matching TRBD2. Germline trimming cut 4 bases from V and 4 bases from J; bases unmatched to any gene: 11. Germline CDR1 LGHNA, CDR2 YNLKQL (reference sequence). The CDR3 spans 19 residues. Incomplete CDR3 DNA: TGTGCCAGCAGCCCCGGACAGGGGACTGGGGGGGCGGGCACCGGG. Protein sequence: CASSPGQGTGGAGTG. The full CDR3 is CASSPGQGTGGAGTGQLYF.

A few counts support this clone. At one end, the junction sequence differs from germline, possibly due to a read error. The germline and genes are mouse ones. Coverage ceases 4 residues before the CDR3 finishes, and the germline J gene fills in the end. The gene calls are TRBV13-2 and TRBJ2-1, with 8 bases identical to TRBD2. This CDR3 has 16 amino acids. Per germline, CDR1 NNHNN and CDR2 SYGAGS (reference sequence). The covered CDR3 bases are TGTGCCAACGGTGATGTGGGGGGGGCGCGATTTGCT. Translating gives CANGDVGGARFA. The entire CDR3 protein reads CANGDVGGARFAEQFF.